This T cell receptor beta chain was profiled in a study of early T cells in non-severe SARS-CoV-2 infection. Study context: The sequenced material was bulk RNA from unsorted whole blood, and its chains were unpaired.

This clonotype has just a few counts. cDNA molecules, individually, were tagged with unique molecular identifiers. TCRdb independently ran MiXCR on the 5' RACE reads; one entry per CDR3 protein. In the table there are around 65,000 distinct CDR3 sequences, over 10% of which are singletons. Looked up from germline, CDR1 is MNHEY and CDR2 is SVGEGT. This CDR3 comprises 16 residues. V lost 5 bases, J lost 2 bases, and 10 bases stayed unmatched. This material consisted of whole blood, taken at baseline. This chain uses TRBV6-2 or TRBV6-3 with TRBJ2-3; TRBD2 aligns across 7 bases. The sequence came from an adult who was a healthcare worker with PCR-confirmed SARS-CoV-2 infection or an uninfected control (not recorded which). The CDR3: CASSPFQRDHTDTQYF. CDR3 nucleotides: TGTGCCAGCAGTCCTTTCCAGCGGGACCACACAGATACGCAGTATTTT.